Here is one TCR beta chain with its context. Antigen unknown. CD8 cells classed as naive were CD45RO-negative and positively selected for CCR7, excluding terminally differentiated effector memory CD45RA+ cells. This entry belongs to a study of shared clonotypes between healthy human individuals. About the study: Three CD4 naive, three CD4 memory, two CD8 naive and one CD8 memory plate were used per donor.

Findings and caveats of the study: The donor pool, a small one, limited the genetic and exposure-history diversity represented.

The V end lost 5 bases, the J end lost 0 bases, and 16 bases lay between the germline ends. Germline-derived CDR1 and CDR2 are LNHDA and SQIVND (reference sequence). This CDR3 spans 16 amino acids. Several immunoSEQ plates held equal portions of the genomic DNA taken from each subset. Replicate PCRs run on sorted subsets employed approximately 200 ng DNA, tens of thousands of T cell genomes. The data were produced by immunoSEQ multiplex PCR, yet TCRdb's version contains in-frame clones alone and is incomplete. The table has millions of clones, approximately 95% seen once. Sequenced sample: naive CD8+ T cells sorted from blood. The chain carries TRBV19 and TRBJ1-1, with D maybe TRBD1 (5 bases). The sequence was collected from a man aged 18 to 30 in good health. CDR3 protein: CASSPGPGLMNTEAFF. The CDR3 nucleotides read TGTGCCAGTAGTCCGGGACCGGGCTTAATGAACACTGAAGCTTTCTTT.